The clone carrying this T cell receptor (beta chain) was found once. Here immunoSEQ multiplex PCR was the method, and the copy in TCRdb shows in-frame clones only, minus some. The table records about 210,000 clones, approximately 90% of them present only once. This specimen belongs to a study of blood T cell repertoires in COVID-19. The clonotype comes from a man aged 35 to 55 with acute or convalescent COVID-19. Input material: peripheral blood.

The CDR3 loop reads CASSLSLGGYEQYF. The CDR3, as DNA: TGTGCCAGCAGTTTATCCCTTGGAGGCTACGAGCAGTACTTC. The chain has TRBV27 and TRBJ2-7, with TRBD2 as a possible D gene (5 bases). The germline V and J ends were trimmed by 0 bases and 3 bases, with 9 bases remaining between them. This CDR3 spans 14 amino acids. Germline V gene sequence: CDR1 MNHEY, CDR2 SMNVEV (reference sequence).